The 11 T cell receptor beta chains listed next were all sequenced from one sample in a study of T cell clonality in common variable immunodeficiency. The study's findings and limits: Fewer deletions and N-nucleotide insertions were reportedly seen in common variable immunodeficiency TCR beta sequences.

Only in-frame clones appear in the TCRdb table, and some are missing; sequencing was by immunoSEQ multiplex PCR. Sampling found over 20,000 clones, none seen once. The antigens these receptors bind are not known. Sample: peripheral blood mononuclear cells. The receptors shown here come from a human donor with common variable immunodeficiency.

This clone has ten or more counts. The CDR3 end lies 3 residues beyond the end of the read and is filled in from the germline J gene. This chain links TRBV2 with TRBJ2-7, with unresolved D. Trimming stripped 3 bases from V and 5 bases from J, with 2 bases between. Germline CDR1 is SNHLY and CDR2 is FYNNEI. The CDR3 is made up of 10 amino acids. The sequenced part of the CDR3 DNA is TGTGCCAGCAGTGATAACGAG. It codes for CASSDNE. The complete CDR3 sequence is CASSDNEQYF.

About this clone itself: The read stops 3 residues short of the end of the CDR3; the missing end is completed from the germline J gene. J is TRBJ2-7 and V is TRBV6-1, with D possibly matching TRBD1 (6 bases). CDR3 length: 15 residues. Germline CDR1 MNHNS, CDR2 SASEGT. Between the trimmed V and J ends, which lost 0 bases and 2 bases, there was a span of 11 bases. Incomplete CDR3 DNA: TGTGCCAGCAGTGAAGCCTACAGGGACACCTACGAG. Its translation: CASSEAYRDTYE. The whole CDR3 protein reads CASSEAYRDTYEQYF.

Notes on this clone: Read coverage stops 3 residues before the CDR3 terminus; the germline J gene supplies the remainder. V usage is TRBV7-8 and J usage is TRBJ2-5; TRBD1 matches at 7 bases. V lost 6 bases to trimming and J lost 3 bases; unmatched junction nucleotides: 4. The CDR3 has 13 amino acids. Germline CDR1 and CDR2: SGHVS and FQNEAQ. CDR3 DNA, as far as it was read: TGTGCCAGCAGTCGCCAGGGGGAAGAGACC. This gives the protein CASSRQGEET. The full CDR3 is CASSRQGEETQYF.

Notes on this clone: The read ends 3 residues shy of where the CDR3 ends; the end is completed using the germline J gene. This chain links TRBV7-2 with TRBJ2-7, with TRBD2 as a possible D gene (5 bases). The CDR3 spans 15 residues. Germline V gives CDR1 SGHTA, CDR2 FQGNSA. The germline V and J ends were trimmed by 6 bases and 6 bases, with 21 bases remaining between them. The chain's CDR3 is CASSQRRVGSAEQYF. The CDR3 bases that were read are TGTGCCAGCAGTCAAAGGCGGGTGGGATCAGCCGAG. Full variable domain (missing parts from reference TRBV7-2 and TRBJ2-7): GAGVSQSPSNKVTEKGKDVELRCDPISGHTALYWYRQSLGQGLEFLIYFQGNSAPDKSGLPSDRFSAERTGGSVSTLTIQRTQQEDSAVYLCASSQRRVGSAEQYFGPGTRLTVT.

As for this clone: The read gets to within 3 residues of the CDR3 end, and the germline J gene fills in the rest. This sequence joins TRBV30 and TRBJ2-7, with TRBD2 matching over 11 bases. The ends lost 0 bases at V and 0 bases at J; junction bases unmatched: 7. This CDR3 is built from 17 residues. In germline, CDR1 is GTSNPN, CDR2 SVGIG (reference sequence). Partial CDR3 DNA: TGTGCCTGGAGTGTAGGGACAGGACTAGCGGGCTCCTACGAG. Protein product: CAWSVGTGLAGSYE. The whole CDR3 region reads CAWSVGTGLAGSYEQYF.

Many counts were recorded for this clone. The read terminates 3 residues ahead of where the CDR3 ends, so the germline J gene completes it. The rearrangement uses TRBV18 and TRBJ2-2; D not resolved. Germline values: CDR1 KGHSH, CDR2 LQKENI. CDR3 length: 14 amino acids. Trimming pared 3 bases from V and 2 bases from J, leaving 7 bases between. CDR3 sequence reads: CASSPGSNTGELFF. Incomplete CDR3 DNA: TGTGCCAGCTCACCGGGCAGCAACACCGGGGAG.

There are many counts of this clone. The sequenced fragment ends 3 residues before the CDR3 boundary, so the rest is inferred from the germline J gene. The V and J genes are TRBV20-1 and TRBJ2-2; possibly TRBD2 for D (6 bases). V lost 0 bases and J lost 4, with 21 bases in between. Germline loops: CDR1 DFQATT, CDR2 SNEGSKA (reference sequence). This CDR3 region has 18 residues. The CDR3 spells CSARDRINRERSTGELFF. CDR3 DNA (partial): TGCAGTGCTAGAGATCGAATTAATCGGGAGCGGAGCACCGGGGAG.

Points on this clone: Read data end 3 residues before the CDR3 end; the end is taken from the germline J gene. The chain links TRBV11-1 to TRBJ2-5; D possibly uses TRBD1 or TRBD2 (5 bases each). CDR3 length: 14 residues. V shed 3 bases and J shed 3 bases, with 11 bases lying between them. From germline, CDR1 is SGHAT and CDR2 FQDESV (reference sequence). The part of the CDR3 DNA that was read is TGTGCCAGCAGCTTCAGGGAGAAAAAAGAGACC. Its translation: CASSFREKKET. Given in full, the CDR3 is CASSFREKKETQYF. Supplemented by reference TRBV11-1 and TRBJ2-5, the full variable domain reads EAEVAQSPRYKITEKSQAVAFWCDPISGHATLYWYRQILGQGPELLVQFQDESVVDDSQLPKDRFSAERLKGVDSTLKIQPAELGDSAMYLCASSFREKKETQYFGPGTRLLVL.

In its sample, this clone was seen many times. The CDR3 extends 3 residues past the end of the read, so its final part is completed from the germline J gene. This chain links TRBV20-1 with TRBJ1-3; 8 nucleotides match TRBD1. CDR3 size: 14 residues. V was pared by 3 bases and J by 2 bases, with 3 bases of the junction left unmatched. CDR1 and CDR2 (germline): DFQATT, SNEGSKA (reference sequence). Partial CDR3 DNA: TGCAGTGCTAGTGAACAGGGGGCTGGAAACACC. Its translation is CSASEQGAGNT. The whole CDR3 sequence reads CSASEQGAGNTIYF.

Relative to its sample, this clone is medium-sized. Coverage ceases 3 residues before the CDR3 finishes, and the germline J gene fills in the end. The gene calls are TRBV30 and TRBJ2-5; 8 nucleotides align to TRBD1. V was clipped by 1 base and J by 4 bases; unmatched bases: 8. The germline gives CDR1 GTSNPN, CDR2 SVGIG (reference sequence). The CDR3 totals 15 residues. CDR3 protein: CAWSGTGTGRETQYF. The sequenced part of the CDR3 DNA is TGTGCCTGGAGTGGGACAGGGACGGGAAGAGAGACC.

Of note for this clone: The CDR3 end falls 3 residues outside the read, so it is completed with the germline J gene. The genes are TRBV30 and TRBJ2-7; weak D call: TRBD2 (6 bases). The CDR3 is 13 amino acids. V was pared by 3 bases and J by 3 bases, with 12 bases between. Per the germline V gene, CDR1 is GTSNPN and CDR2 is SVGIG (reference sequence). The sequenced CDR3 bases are TGTGCCTGGAGCGGGACTGCACACTACGAG. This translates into CAWSGTAHYE. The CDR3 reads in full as CAWSGTAHYEQYF.